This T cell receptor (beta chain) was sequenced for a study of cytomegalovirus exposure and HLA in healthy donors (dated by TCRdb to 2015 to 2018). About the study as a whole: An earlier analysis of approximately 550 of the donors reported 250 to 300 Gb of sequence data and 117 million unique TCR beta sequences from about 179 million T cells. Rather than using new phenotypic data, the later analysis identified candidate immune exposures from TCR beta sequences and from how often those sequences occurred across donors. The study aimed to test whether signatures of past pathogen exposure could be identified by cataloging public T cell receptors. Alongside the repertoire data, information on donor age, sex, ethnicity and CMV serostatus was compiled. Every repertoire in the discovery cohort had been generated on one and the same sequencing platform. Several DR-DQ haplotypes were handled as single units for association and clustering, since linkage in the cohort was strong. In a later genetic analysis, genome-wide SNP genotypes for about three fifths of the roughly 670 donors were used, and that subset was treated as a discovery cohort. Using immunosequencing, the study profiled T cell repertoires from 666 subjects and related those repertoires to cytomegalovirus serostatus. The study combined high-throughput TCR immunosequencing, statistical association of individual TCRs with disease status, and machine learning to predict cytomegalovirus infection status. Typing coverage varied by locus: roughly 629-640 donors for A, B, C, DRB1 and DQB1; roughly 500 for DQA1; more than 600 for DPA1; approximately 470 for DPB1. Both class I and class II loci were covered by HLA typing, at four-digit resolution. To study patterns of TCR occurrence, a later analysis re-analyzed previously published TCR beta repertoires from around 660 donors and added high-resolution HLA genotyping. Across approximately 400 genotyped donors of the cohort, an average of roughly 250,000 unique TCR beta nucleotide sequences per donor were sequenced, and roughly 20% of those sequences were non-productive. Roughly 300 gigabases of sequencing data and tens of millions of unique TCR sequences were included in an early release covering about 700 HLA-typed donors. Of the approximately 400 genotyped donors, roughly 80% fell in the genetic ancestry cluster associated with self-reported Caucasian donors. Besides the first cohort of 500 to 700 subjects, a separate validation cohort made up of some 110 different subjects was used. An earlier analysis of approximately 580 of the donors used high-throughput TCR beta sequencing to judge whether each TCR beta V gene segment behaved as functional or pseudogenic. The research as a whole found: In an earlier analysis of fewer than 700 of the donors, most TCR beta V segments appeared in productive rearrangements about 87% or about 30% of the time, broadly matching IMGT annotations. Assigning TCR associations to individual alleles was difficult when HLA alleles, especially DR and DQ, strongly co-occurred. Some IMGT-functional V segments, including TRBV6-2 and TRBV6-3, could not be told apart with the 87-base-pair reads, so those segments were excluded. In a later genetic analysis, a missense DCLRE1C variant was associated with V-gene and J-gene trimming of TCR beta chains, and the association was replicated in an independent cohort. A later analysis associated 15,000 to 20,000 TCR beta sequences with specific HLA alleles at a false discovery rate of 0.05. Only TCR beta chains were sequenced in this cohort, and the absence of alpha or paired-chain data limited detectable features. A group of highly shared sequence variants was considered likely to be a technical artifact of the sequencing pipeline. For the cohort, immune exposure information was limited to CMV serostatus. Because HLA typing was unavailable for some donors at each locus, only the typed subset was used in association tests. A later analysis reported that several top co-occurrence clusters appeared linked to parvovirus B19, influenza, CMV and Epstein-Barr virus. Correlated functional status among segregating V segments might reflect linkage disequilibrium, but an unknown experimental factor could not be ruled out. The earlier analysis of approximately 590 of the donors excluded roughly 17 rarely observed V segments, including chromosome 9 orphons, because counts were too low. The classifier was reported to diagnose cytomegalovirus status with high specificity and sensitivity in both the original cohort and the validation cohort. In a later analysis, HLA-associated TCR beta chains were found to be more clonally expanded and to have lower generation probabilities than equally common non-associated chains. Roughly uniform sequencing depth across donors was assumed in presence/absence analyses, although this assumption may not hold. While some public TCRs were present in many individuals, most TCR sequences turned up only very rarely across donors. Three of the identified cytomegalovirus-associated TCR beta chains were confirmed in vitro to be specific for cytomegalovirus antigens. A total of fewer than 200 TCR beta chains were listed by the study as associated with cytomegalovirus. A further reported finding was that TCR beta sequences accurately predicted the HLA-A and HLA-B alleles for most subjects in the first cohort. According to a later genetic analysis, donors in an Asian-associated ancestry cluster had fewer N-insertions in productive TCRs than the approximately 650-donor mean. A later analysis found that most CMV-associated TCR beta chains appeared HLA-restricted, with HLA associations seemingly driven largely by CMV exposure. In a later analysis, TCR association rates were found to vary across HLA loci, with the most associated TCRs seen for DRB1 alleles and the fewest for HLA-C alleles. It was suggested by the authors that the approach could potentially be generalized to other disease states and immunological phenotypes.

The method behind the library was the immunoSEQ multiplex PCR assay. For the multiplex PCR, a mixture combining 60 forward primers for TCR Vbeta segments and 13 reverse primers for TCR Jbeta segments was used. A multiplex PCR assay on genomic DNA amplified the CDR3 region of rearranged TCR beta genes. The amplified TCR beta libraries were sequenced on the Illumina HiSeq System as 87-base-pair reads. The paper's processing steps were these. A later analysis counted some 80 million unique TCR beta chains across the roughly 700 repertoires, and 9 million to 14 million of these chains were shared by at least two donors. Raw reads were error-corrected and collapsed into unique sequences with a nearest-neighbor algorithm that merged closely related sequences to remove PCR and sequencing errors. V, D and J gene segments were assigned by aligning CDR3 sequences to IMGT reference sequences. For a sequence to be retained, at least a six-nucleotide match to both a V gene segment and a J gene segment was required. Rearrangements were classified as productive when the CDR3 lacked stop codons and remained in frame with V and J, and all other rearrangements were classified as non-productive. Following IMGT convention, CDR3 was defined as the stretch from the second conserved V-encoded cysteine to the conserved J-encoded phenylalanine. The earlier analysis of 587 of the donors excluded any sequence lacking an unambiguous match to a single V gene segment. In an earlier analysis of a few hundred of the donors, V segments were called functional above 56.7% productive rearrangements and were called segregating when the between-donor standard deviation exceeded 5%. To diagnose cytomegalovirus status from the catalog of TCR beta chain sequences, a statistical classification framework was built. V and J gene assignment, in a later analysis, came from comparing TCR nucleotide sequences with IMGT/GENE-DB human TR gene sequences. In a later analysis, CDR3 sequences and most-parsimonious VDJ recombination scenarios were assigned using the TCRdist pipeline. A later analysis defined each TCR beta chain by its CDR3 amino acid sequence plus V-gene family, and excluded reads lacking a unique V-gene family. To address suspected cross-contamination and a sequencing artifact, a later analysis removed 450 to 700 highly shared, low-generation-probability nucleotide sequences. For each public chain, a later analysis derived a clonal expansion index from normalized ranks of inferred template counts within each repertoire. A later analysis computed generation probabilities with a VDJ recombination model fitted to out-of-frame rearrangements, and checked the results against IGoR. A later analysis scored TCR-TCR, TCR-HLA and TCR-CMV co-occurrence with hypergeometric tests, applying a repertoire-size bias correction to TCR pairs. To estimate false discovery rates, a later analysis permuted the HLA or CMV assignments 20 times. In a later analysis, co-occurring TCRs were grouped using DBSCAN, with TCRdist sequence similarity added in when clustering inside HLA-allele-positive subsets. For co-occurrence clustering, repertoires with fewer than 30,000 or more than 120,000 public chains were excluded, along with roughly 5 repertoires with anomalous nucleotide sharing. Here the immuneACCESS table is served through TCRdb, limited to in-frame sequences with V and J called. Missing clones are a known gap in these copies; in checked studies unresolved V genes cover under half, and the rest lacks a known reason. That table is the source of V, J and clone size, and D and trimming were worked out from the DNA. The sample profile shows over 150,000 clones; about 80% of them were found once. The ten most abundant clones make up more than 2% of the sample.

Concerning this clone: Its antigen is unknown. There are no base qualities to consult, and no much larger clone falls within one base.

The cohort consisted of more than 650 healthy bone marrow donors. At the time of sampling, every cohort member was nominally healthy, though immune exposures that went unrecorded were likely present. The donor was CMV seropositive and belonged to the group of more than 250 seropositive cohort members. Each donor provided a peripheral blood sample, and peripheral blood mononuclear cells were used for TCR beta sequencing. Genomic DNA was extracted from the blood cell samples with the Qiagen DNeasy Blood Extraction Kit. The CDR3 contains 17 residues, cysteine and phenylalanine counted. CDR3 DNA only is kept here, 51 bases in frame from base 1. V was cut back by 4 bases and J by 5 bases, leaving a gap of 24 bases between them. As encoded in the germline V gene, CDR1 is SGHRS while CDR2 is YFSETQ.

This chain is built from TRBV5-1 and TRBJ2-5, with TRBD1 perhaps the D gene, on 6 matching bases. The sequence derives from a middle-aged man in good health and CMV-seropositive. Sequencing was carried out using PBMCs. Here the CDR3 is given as CASSPYFQTGKRETQYF. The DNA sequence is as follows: TGCGCCAGCAGCCCGTACTTCCAGACAGGCAAAAGGGAGACCCAGTACTTC.